These 12 T cell receptor beta chains were sequenced from one sample in a study of T cells in Graves' hyperthyroidism and ophthalmopathy (dated by TCRdb to the late 2010s). To prepare the library, multiplex PCR was applied. The data were produced on an Illumina HiSeq 2000. The TCR beta CDR3 regions were amplified from the RNA transcripts. For the first round of RT-PCR on the TCR CDR3, the HTBI primer set was used together with the Qiagen OneStep RT-PCR kit. TCRdb reran the public reads through fastp at Q25 and MiXCR, keeping productive beta chains. Every CDR3 protein is listed once, alongside the most common genes and DNA of its rows. This sample has hundreds of thousands of distinct CDR3 sequences in its table, and around 14% of those were observed once. Together, the top ten hold roughly 9.2% of the sample. Sequences were obtained from blood. These receptors came from a woman under 30 with Graves' hyperthyroidism.

This clonotype was seen a handful of times. A much bigger clone sits one base away, suggesting this may be a read error. The rearrangement links TRBV7-2 to TRBJ1-5, with D hard to call. The CDR3 is 14 residues long. The germline gives CDR1 SGHTA, CDR2 FQGNSA. In DNA, the CDR3 is TGTGCCAGCAGCTTAGCGTTTAGCAGTCAGCCCCAGCATTTT. Protein sequence: CASSLAFSSQPQHF.

This clonotype came up a few times. This clone may be a read error of a much larger clone one base away. This chain joins TRBV10-3 and TRBJ2-5; the D is unclear. Trimming cost V 1 base and J 1 base, with 1 base left between them. CDR3 length: 12 amino acids. Germline CDR1 is ENHRY and CDR2 is SYGVKD. CDR3 amino acids: CAISEFQETQYF. The CDR3 DNA sequence: TGTGCCATCAGTGAGTTCCAAGAGACCCAGTACTTC.

Ten or more counts support this clonotype. The chain combines TRBV5-1 with TRBJ1-4; 7 bases are a match to TRBD1. V dropped 4 bases and J dropped 7; count of bases not matched to a gene: 10. The germline V gene has CDR1 SGHRS and CDR2 YFSETQ. This CDR3 spans 15 amino acids. The CDR3 here is CASSSETGLSEKLFF. The CDR3 bases are TGCGCCAGCAGCAGTGAGACAGGGTTGTCTGAAAAACTGTTTTTT.

This clonotype was counted at least ten times. This rearrangement joins TRBV6-1 to TRBJ2-2, with a possible D match to TRBD2 (5 bases). Per germline, CDR1 MNHNS and CDR2 SASEGT. This CDR3 spans 16 amino acids. Trimming took 7 bases from V and 4 from J, leaving 19 bases between them. The DNA for the CDR3 is TGTGCCAGCACCCCGATAAAAAGTGGGAGCACCGGGGAGCTGTTTTTT. Protein product: CASTPIKSGSTGELFF.

This chain connects TRBV28 to TRBJ2-5; D possibly uses TRBD1 or TRBD2 (5 bases each). Trimming removed 4 bases from V and 5 bases from J, with 14 bases in between. The length of the CDR3 is 14 residues. The germline V gene has CDR1 MDHEN and CDR2 SYDVKM. CDR3 sequence (DNA): TGTGCCAGCAGTTCTGGGACCGTGCCGGAGACCCAGTACTTC. Its protein is CASSSGTVPETQYF. The full variable domain, completed using reference TRBV28 and TRBJ2-5, is DVKVTQSSRYLVKRTGEKVFLECVQDMDHENMFWYRQDPGLGLRLIYFSYDVKMKEKGDIPEGYSVSREKKERFSLILESASTNQTSMYLCASSSGTVPETQYFGPGTRLLVL.

This clonotype has a single count. At one of its ends the junction is not consistent with the germline gene, which may arise from a read error. The rearrangement joins TRBV9 to TRBJ2-3; D call uncertain. The CDR3 runs 15 residues. Germline V gene sequence: CDR1 SGDLS, CDR2 YYNGEE. The CDR3 coding sequence is TGTGTCAGCAGCGTAAACCCCGGGAGCACAGATACGCAGTATTTT. This gives the protein CVSSVNPGSTDTQYF. Based on the CDR3 plus reference TRBV9 and TRBJ2-3, the full variable domain is DSGVTQTPKHLITATGQRVTLRCSPRSGDLSVYWYQQSLDQGLQFLIQYYNGEERAKGNILERFSAQQFPDLHSELNLSSLELGDSALYFCVSSVNPGSTDTQYFGPGTRLTVL.

V gene TRBV20-1 combines with J gene TRBJ2-2; 14 positions match TRBD2. V shed 0 bases and J 7 bases; nucleotides not matched to a gene: 10. The germline CDR1 and CDR2 sequences are DFQATT and SNEGSKA (reference sequence). This CDR3 is built from 18 residues. The CDR3 loop is CSARDSTSGGALIGELFF. CDR3 coding DNA: TGCAGTGCTAGAGATTCGACTAGCGGGGGGGCTTTGATCGGGGAGCTGTTTTTT.

Concerning this clonotype itself: The junction shows a germline mismatch at one end, possibly a read error. The chain combines TRBV7-2 with TRBJ2-4, with 9 bases that match TRBD2. The CDR3 has 16 amino acids. Germline CDR1 reads SGHTA; CDR2 reads FQGNSA. CDR3 DNA sequence: TGTGCCTGCAGTTCCTTCCCTAGCGGGAACAAAAACATTCAGTACTTC. It codes for CACSSFPSGNKNIQYF.

This clonotype has ten or more counts. The CDR3 loop is CSVVLGGLYEQYF. The CDR3 bases are TGCAGCGTTGTATTGGGGGGCCTCTACGAGCAGTACTTC. This rearrangement joins TRBV29-1 to TRBJ2-7; D tentatively reads TRBD1 or TRBD2 (6 bases each). In germline, CDR1 is SQVTM, CDR2 ANQGSEA. The CDR3 runs to 13 residues. V was shortened by 4 bases and J by 3 bases, with 13 bases between the two germline ends.

This clonotype was seen many times. This chain links TRBV9 with TRBJ2-3; D gene uncertain. Germline-derived CDR1 and CDR2 are SGDLS and YYNGEE. The ends were cut back, 0 bases at V and 2 bases at J, with 13 bases in the middle. This CDR3 has 16 amino acids. The CDR3 protein is CASSVEEWLTTDTQYF. The CDR3 DNA is TGTGCCAGCAGCGTAGAGGAGTGGCTTACCACAGATACGCAGTATTTT. The full variable domain, with the rest looked up from reference TRBV9 and TRBJ2-3, is DSGVTQTPKHLITATGQRVTLRCSPRSGDLSVYWYQQSLDQGLQFLIQYYNGEERAKGNILERFSAQQFPDLHSELNLSSLELGDSALYFCASSVEEWLTTDTQYFGPGTRLTVL.

This clonotype has a count of ten or more. V and J are TRBV27 and TRBJ2-1, with D possibly called TRBD1 or TRBD2 (5 bases each). The V end was cut by 5 bases, the J end by 3 bases, with 14 bases between. CDR3 length: 15 amino acids. CDR1 MNHEY and CDR2 SMNVEV come from the germline V gene (reference sequence). The CDR3: CASSTRDDIYNEQFF. In nucleotides, the CDR3 is TGTGCCAGCAGTACCCGGGACGATATCTACAATGAGCAGTTCTTC.

This clonotype showed up many times. The genes are TRBV20-1 and TRBJ1-2; D not resolved. CDR3 length equals 16 residues. From germline, CDR1 is DFQATT and CDR2 SNEGSKA (reference sequence). With 3 bases removed from V and 0 bases from J, the gap between germline ends came to 17 bases. The CDR3 sequence is CSASKSSRTANYGYTF. The CDR3 DNA is TGCAGTGCTAGTAAATCTAGTCGAACCGCTAACTATGGCTACACCTTC.